A selection of T cell receptor beta chains follows, all from one sample in a study of CD8 T cells in Susac syndrome. TCRdb re-called the immunoSEQ multiplex PCR reads through MiXCR, storing one row per CDR3 protein. This table holds roughly 150,000 distinct CDR3 sequences, around 95% found once. The sample consisted of CD8+ T cells from PBMCs. The origin of the receptors is a human donor with multiple sclerosis. The CDR3 runs from the conserved cysteine through the conserved F or W. The order of the fields is J gene, D gene, V gene, CDR3 length, CDR3 DNA, CDR3 protein. D genes are given only for firm matches.

TRBJ2-1 NA TRBV5-1 15 TGCGCCAGCAGCATCCTCGGGGTTCCCTACAATGAGCAGTTCTTC CASSILGVPYNEQFF
TRBJ2-1 NA TRBV29-1 13 TGCAGCGTTGAAGGTGTGGTTTACATGAAGCAGTTCTTC CSVEGVVYMKQFF
TRBJ1-1 NA TRBV2 15 TGTGCCAGCAGTGAAGATTACTCCCCGGCCACTGAAGCTTTCTTT CASSEDYSPATEAFF
TRBJ1-5 NA TRBV4-1 15 TGCGCCAGCAGCCAGGGTGGACAGACGACTCAGCCCCAGCATTTT CASSQGGQTTQPQHF
TRBJ1-1 NA TRBV4-2 13 TGTGCCAGCAGCCAGTGGCTGGGAGAAGAAGCTTTCTTT CASSQWLGEEAFF
TRBJ1-5 NA TRBV13 14 TGTGCCAGCAGCCTAGGACAGACGAGGCAGCCCCAGCATTTT CASSLGQTRQPQHF
TRBJ1-6 NA TRBV27 12 TGTGCCAGCAGTTTGTTAAATTCACCCCTCCACTTT CASSLLNSPLHF
TRBJ1-4 NA TRBV5-1 16 TGCGCCAGCAGCCCTCGCGGGCCTGCAACTAATGAAAAACTGTTTTTT CASSPRGPATNEKLFF
TRBJ1-2 TRBD1 TRBV30 18 TGTGCCTGGAGTGGCTGGACGGGCCGACAGGGGGCTAGATATGGCTACACCTTC CAWSGWTGRQGARYGYTF
TRBJ1-2 NA TRBV14 14 TGTGCCAGCAGCCAAGGACGGCAGCTCTATGGCTACACCTTC CASSQGRQLYGYTF
TRBJ1-2 NA TRBV9 15 TGTGCCAGCAGCGTAGCCGTCGGGGGGCGGAATGGCTACACCTTC CASSVAVGGRNGYTF
TRBJ2-3 NA TRBV25-1 13 TGTGCCAGCAGCCCCGGGCCGCGAGATACGCAGTATTTT CASSPGPRDTQYF
TRBJ1-2 NA TRBV29-1 13 TGCAGCGTTGGTGTAGGACAGAACTATGGCTACACCTTC CSVGVGQNYGYTF
TRBJ2-7 NA TRBV12-3/TRBV12-4 13 TGTGCCAGCAGTTTAATGTTAACCTACGAGCAGTACTTC CASSLMLTYEQYF
TRBJ2-3 TRBD2 TRBV7-8 16 TGTGCCAGCACCAGAGCTAGCGGGGGGGCACAAGATACGCAGTATTTT CASTRASGGAQDTQYF
TRBJ2-7 NA TRBV4-3 13 TGCGCCAGCAGCCCAGGACCGATCTACGAGCAGTACTTC CASSPGPIYEQYF
TRBJ2-1 NA TRBV5-1 11 TGCGCCAGCAGCTGGCACAATGAGCAGTTCTTC CASSWHNEQFF
TRBJ2-7 NA TRBV4-1 14 TGCGCCAGCAGCCAAGACAACAGGGCCTACGAGCAGTACTTC CASSQDNRAYEQYF